The 4 T cell receptor beta chains given below trace back to one sample, sequenced in a study of blood T cell repertoires in COVID-19. The protocol was immunoSEQ multiplex PCR, while the TCRdb copy is restricted to in-frame clones and leaves out a portion. The profile shows about 170,000 clones, around four fifths of them singletons. Source material: PBMCs or T cells enriched from blood (not recorded which). The receptors were gathered from a woman between 45 and 65 years old in a cohort exposed to, infected with or recovered from COVID-19 (not recorded which).

V is TRBV6-2 or TRBV6-3 and J is TRBJ1-6; TRBD1 might be the D (5 bases). The CDR3 totals 18 residues. Trimming pared 3 bases from V and 7 bases from J, leaving 22 bases between. CDR1 and CDR2 from the germline V gene are MNHEY and SVGEGT. The CDR3 here is CASSYFAPDGTQNSPLHF. CDR3 in DNA: TGTGCCAGCAGTTATTTCGCCCCGGACGGGACTCAAAATTCACCCCTCCACTTT.

This clone has a handful of counts. The CDR3 sequence is CASSLDKTTDEQYF. The DNA of the CDR3 is TGCGCCAGCAGCTTGGACAAAACCACCGACGAGCAGTACTTC. The chain joins TRBV5-1 to TRBJ2-7; D call uncertain. Germline CDR1 SGHRS, CDR2 YFSETQ. The CDR3 runs 14 residues. Trimming removed 0 bases from V and 5 bases from J, with 12 bases in between.

V is TRBV24-1 and J is TRBJ2-1, with D perhaps matching TRBD1 (6 bases). Trimming stripped 6 bases from V and 0 bases from J, with 17 bases between. From germline, CDR1 is KGHDR and CDR2 SFDVKD. The CDR3 contains 17 residues. The CDR3 reads CATSPRPGQSSYNEQFF. The CDR3 nucleotides are TGTGCCACCAGTCCACGTCCTGGACAGAGCTCCTACAATGAGCAGTTCTTC.

The chain couples TRBV28 to TRBJ2-5; D perhaps matches TRBD1 (6 bases). Trimming stripped 5 bases from V and 5 bases from J, with 18 bases between. From germline, CDR1 is MDHEN and CDR2 SYDVKM. The CDR3 extends over 15 amino acids. In DNA form, the CDR3 reads TGTGCCAGCAGTAGAAGCCAGGGGCCCGTGGAGACCCAGTACTTC. Translation: CASSRSQGPVETQYF.